This TCR beta chain was sequenced during a study of technical replicates of blood from several donors. Sequencing was performed with immunoSEQ multiplex PCR; in TCRdb, only in-frame clones are kept and a portion is missing. The table records around 100,000 clones, around 95% of them present only once. Germline-derived CDR1 and CDR2 are LGHNA and YSLEER. V shed 0 bases and J shed 1 base, with 6 bases lying between them. This CDR3 is 14 amino acids long. The sample taken for sequencing was T cells isolated from PBMCs. The chain links TRBV4-3 to TRBJ2-5, with D unclear. This sequence was found in a human donor in good health. This chain's CDR3 is CASSQDRAQETQYF. In nucleotides, the CDR3 is TGCGCCAGCAGCCAAGATCGAGCCCAAGAGACCCAGTACTTC.